The 26 T cell receptor beta chains below were found in one sample sequenced in a study of blood T cell repertoires in COVID-19. The data were produced by immunoSEQ multiplex PCR, yet TCRdb's version contains in-frame clones alone and is incomplete. The data hold 45,000 to 65,000 clones, with 85% to 95% observed a single time. The sample consisted of peripheral blood. These receptors were obtained from a man aged 45-65 years with acute or convalescent COVID-19.

This clone was seen just once. The chain links TRBV14 to TRBJ2-5, with a tentative D call TRBD2 (5 bases). The CDR3 is made up of 15 amino acids. CDR1 is SGHDN and CDR2 is FVKESK in the germline V gene. V lost 0 bases to trimming and J lost 4 bases, with 12 bases between them. CDR3 sequence reads: CASSQDGELRETQYF. CDR3 coding DNA: TGTGCCAGCAGCCAAGATGGGGAGTTACGAGAGACCCAGTACTTC.

The chain carries TRBV6-2 or TRBV6-3 and TRBJ2-7; TRBD1 is a possible D gene (6 bases). V was clipped by 5 bases and J by 3 bases, with 17 bases between them. The CDR3 contains 15 residues. The germline CDR1 and CDR2 sequences are MNHEY and SVGEGT. The DNA for the CDR3 is TGTGCCAGCAGTCCAATCTCGACAGGACTCTACGAGCAGTACTTC. This translates into CASSPISTGLYEQYF.

The chain joins TRBV6-1 to TRBJ1-5; maybe TRBD1 (6 bases). CDR1 and CDR2 (germline): MNHNS, SASEGT. This CDR3 has 21 amino acids. The V end was cut by 2 bases, the J end by 0 bases, with 26 bases between. The CDR3 DNA is TGTGCCAGCAGTGAATCGGACGTTAAAAATCCGGGACAATATAGCAATCAGCCCCAGCATTTT. Amino acid sequence: CASSESDVKNPGQYSNQPQHF.

The chain recombines TRBV9 with TRBJ2-1; the match to TRBD2 covers 10 bases. Per the germline V gene, CDR1 is SGDLS and CDR2 is YYNGEE. V lost 1 base to trimming and J lost 6 bases; unmatched junction nucleotides: 4. The CDR3 runs to 15 residues. The CDR3 sequence: CASSVSSGRVNEQFF. The CDR3 DNA reads TGTGCCAGCAGCGTATCTAGCGGGAGAGTCAATGAGCAGTTCTTC.

The chain is built from TRBV24-1 and TRBJ2-3; TRBD2 aligns across 8 bases. The CDR3 is made up of 15 amino acids. Germline V gene sequence: CDR1 KGHDR, CDR2 SFDVKD. With 7 bases clipped from V and 8 bases from J, the junction kept 13 bases outside the gene matches. This CDR3 is CATRGKRGHGATQYF. The DNA for the CDR3 is TGTGCCACCAGGGGCAAGCGGGGGCATGGGGCTACGCAGTATTTT.

The chain combines TRBV20-1 with TRBJ1-1; D ambiguous. The germline V gene has CDR1 DFQATT and CDR2 SNEGSKA (reference sequence). The CDR3 totals 11 residues. CDR3 sequence (DNA): TGCAGCGCTGACAAGAACACTGAAGCTTTCTTT. This translates into CSADKNTEAFF.

In DNA form, the CDR3 reads TGCGCCAGCAGCTTGAGTCTAGCGCCCCAGGATGAGCAGTTCTTC. Its translation: CASSLSLAPQDEQFF. This chain connects TRBV5-1 to TRBJ2-1; D is perhaps TRBD2 (6 bases). The germline gives CDR1 SGHRS, CDR2 YFSETQ. Trimming took off 1 base at V and 8 bases at J, with 16 bases between the two ends. This CDR3 contains 15 residues.

The V call is TRBV11-2, the J call TRBJ1-5, with D possibly being TRBD1 (6 bases). Germline loops: CDR1 SGHAT, CDR2 FQNNGV. The V and J ends lost 4 bases and 4 bases respectively, with 11 bases between them. CDR3 size: 14 residues. CDR3 sequence (DNA): TGTGCCAGCAGCTCACAGGGTGTTAATCAGCCCCAGCATTTT. Translated: CASSSQGVNQPQHF.

This sequence joins TRBV12-3 or TRBV12-4 and TRBJ1-2; TRBD1 is a possible D gene (6 bases). The CDR3 has 13 residues. Trimming removed 3 bases at V and 8 bases at J, with 13 bases between. The CDR3 here is CASSFIRGAGYTF. In DNA, the CDR3 is TGTGCCAGCAGTTTCATACGGGGGGCAGGCTACACCTTC.

The V gene is TRBV5-1, the J gene TRBJ2-4; D ambiguous. Looked up from germline, CDR1 is SGHRS and CDR2 is YFSETQ. Trimming took off 5 bases at V and 0 bases at J, with 9 bases between the two ends. The CDR3 has 14 residues. CDR3 sequence: CASRNSLAKNIQYF. The CDR3 DNA reads TGCGCCAGCAGAAACAGTCTAGCCAAAAACATTCAGTACTTC.

The rearrangement joins TRBV30 to TRBJ1-4; 10 bases agree with TRBD1. The CDR3 covers 15 residues. The V gene's germline CDR1 is GTSNPN and CDR2 SVGIG (reference sequence). The V and J ends lost 4 bases and 6 bases, in that order; junction bases with no gene match: 8. CDR3 sequence (DNA): TGTGCCTGGACCAAAGGTGGGACAGGGGATGAAAAACTGTTTTTT. Amino acid sequence: CAWTKGGTGDEKLFF.

The V call is TRBV25-1, the J call TRBJ1-5; D is undetermined. The CDR3 sequence is 15 residues long. Between the trimmed V and J ends, which lost 1 base and 7 bases, there was a span of 14 bases. CDR1 and CDR2 from the germline V gene are MGHDK and SYGVNS. The CDR3: CASSESGGVGQPQHF. Here the CDR3 DNA reads TGTGCCAGCAGTGAATCGGGAGGAGTAGGACAGCCCCAGCATTTT.

This clone came up once. V usage is TRBV5-1 and J usage is TRBJ2-1, with a weak D call TRBD2 (5 bases). V was trimmed by 0 bases and J by 10 bases, leaving 17 bases between them. The V gene's germline CDR1 is SGHRS and CDR2 YFSETQ. The CDR3 runs 15 residues. CDR3 sequence reads: CASSLGGRGVWEQFF. CDR3 DNA: TGCGCCAGCAGCTTGGGTGGGAGAGGAGTATGGGAGCAGTTCTTC.

The rearrangement joins TRBV24-1 to TRBJ2-1, with D perhaps TRBD2 (6 bases). The CDR3 consists of 14 residues. Per germline, CDR1 KGHDR and CDR2 SFDVKD. The V end lost 6 bases, the J end lost 7 bases, and 15 bases lay between the germline ends. The chain's CDR3 is CATSKAGNGNEQFF. CDR3 bases: TGTGCCACCAGTAAGGCGGGAAACGGGAATGAGCAGTTCTTC.

This chain connects TRBV24-1 to TRBJ2-3; 11 bases fit TRBD1. The CDR3 consists of 14 residues. Germline CDR1 is KGHDR and CDR2 is SFDVKD. Trimming cost V 11 bases and J 1 base; bases outside gene matches: 4. CDR3 sequence reads: CAIGQGAGTDTQYF. The CDR3 bases are TGTGCCATAGGACAGGGGGCTGGCACAGATACGCAGTATTTT.

The chain couples TRBV7-7 to TRBJ1-5; a weak D match, TRBD1 (6 bases). Germline-derived CDR1 and CDR2 are SSHAT and FNYEAQ (reference sequence). Trimming pared 6 bases from V and 3 bases from J, leaving 15 bases between. CDR3 length equals 15 residues. The DNA of the CDR3 is TGTGCCAGCAGTCTAGGGGGATTTAACAATCAGCCCCAGCATTTT. This gives the protein CASSLGGFNNQPQHF.

J is TRBJ2-4 and V is TRBV7-6; D is perhaps TRBD1 (7 bases). V lost 5 bases to trimming and J lost 8 bases, with 16 bases between them. CDR1 is SGHVS and CDR2 is FNYEAQ in the germline V gene. The CDR3 extends over 14 amino acids. CDR3 region: CASSDPARGDIQYF. The CDR3 bases are TGTGCCAGCAGCGACCCCGCCAGGGGGGACATTCAGTACTTC.

CDR3 nucleotides: TGCGCCAGCAGCCAAGTGATCACAGGGATGAACACTGAAGCTTTCTTT. It codes for CASSQVITGMNTEAFF. The chain has TRBV4-1 and TRBJ1-1; D is possibly TRBD1 (6 bases). This CDR3 comprises 16 residues. Germline V CDR1 and CDR2: MGHRA, YSYEKL. V lost 1 base and J lost 0, with 12 bases in between.

This chain uses TRBV6-6 with TRBJ2-5; D is unresolved. Between the trimmed V and J ends, which lost 6 bases and 4 bases, there was a span of 12 bases. Looked up from germline, CDR1 is MNHNY and CDR2 is SVGAGI (reference sequence). The CDR3 runs to 13 residues. CDR3 in DNA: TGTGCCAGCAGCTTCAAGAGGCGAGAGACCCAGTACTTC. Its protein is CASSFKRRETQYF.

Here the CDR3 reads CASSSGLISGNTIYF. In DNA form, the CDR3 reads TGTGCCAGCAGCTCGGGTTTGATCTCTGGAAACACCATATATTTT. The rearrangement joins TRBV5-6 to TRBJ1-3; D is ambiguous. The CDR3 consists of 15 residues. The germline V gene encodes CDR1 SGHDT and CDR2 YYEEEE. The V gene lost 3 bases and the J gene lost 0 bases, with 10 bases spanning the gap.

This chain uses TRBV19 with TRBJ2-4, with a possible D match to TRBD2 (6 bases). The CDR3 loop spans 17 amino acids. V was shortened by 3 bases and J by 0 bases, with 15 bases between the two germline ends. The V gene's germline CDR1 is LNHDA and CDR2 SQIVND (reference sequence). CDR3 sequence: CASSMAGSGLAKNIQYF. The CDR3 nucleotides read TGTGCCAGTAGTATGGCGGGGAGTGGATTAGCCAAAAACATTCAGTACTTC.

The CDR3 nucleotides read TGTGCCAGCAGCTTAGCACTAGCGGGGAGCACCGGGGAGCTGTTTTTT. Translating it yields CASSLALAGSTGELFF. The chain carries TRBV11-3 and TRBJ2-2; TRBD2 aligns across 10 bases. The CDR3 extends over 16 amino acids. The germline CDR1 and CDR2 sequences are SGHNT and YENEEA. The V gene end was trimmed by 1 base and the J gene end by 4 bases; junction bases not matched to a gene: 3.

This rearrangement joins TRBV12-3 or TRBV12-4 to TRBJ1-2, with TRBD1 matching over 9 bases. The CDR3 spans 13 residues. Unmatched junction bases numbered 1, after V lost 1 base and J lost 7 bases. CDR3 amino acids: CASSLEQGAGYTF. The CDR3, as DNA: TGTGCCAGCAGTTTAGAACAGGGGGCTGGCTACACCTTC.

As to this clone: This sample includes further DNA sequences coding for the same CDR3. The chain couples TRBV6-5 to TRBJ1-1, with no clear D. Trimming removed 6 bases from V and 0 bases from J, with 8 bases in between. Germline V gene lookup returns CDR1 MNHEY and CDR2 SVGAGI. The CDR3 runs to 13 residues. The CDR3 is CASSSTVNTEAFF. DNA of the CDR3: TGTGCCAGCAGCTCCACAGTGAACACTGAAGCTTTCTTT.

This chain joins TRBV3-1 (or the pseudogene TRBV3-2) and TRBJ1-1; D remains unclear. From germline, CDR1 is LGHDT and CDR2 YNNKEL (reference sequence). The CDR3 contains 17 residues. V was cut by 4 bases and J by 2 bases, with 20 bases left in between. The CDR3 loop is CASSRKGNTGTNTEAFF. CDR3 DNA sequence: TGTGCCAGCAGCCGAAAAGGGAACACGGGAACAAACACTGAAGCTTTCTTT.

The chain links TRBV2 to TRBJ1-6; TRBD1 agrees at 10 bases. CDR3 length: 15 amino acids. V trimming: 5 bases; J trimming: 5 bases; junction bases outside the gene matches: 3. CDR1 is SNHLY, CDR2 FYNNEI, per germline. The CDR3 protein is CASSRDRGNNSPLHF. The CDR3 bases are TGTGCCAGCAGTCGGGACAGGGGAAATAATTCACCCCTCCACTTT.